The present entry profiles one T cell receptor (beta chain) with its context. This specimen comes from a study of blood T cell repertoires in COVID-19. Study context: Donors in the United States, Italy and Spain gave samples during acute or convalescent COVID-19. PBMCs, B-cell-depleted T cells, or T cells provided the cDNA or gDNA that made up the material.

Authors' analysis steps: The assay estimated nucleated cells by amplifying reference gene primers. Libraries were prepared by immunoSEQ multiplex PCR; TCRdb keeps only in-frame clonotypes and omits some of them. The V and J calls and clone size were taken over from that table, and D and trimming were inferred from the DNA. The repertoire holds fewer than 300,000 clones, about 70% seen once, with around 3.2% in the top ten. The source material was peripheral blood. The sequence was collected from a woman at least 80 years old with acute or convalescent COVID-19.

The CDR3 coding sequence is TGTGCCAGCGGGGACAGGCTTCTGCCTCCCAGCAATCAGCCCCAGCATTTT. Translated: CASGDRLLPPSNQPQHF. V is TRBV19 and J is TRBJ1-5, with 8 bases fitting TRBD1. Germline V gene lookup returns CDR1 LNHDA and CDR2 SQIVND (reference sequence). V dropped 9 bases and J dropped 1; count of bases not matched to a gene: 14. The CDR3 is 17 amino acids.